This TCR beta chain stems from a study of T cells after yellow fever vaccination. Study at large: The authors prepared low-cell-number fractions using SMART-Seq v4 Ultra Low Input.

The sample holds many counts of this clonotype. Its matching antigen is unknown. Trimming left V 5 bases short and J 6 bases short, with 28 bases between. This CDR3 has 18 amino acids. Making TCR cDNA involved 5'RACE template switching, which added UMIs and a universal primer site. TCRdb reprocessed the 5' RACE reads via MiXCR and lists one record per CDR3 protein. Among around 67,000 distinct CDR3 sequences listed, roughly 6.9% were seen once. Overall study results and limits: Post-booster repertoires again held most primary-vaccination clones (roughly 96% CD4, about 90% CD8). Among all clonotypes, a small share was observed in both CD4 and CD8 compartments.

Material: CD8+ T cells sorted from PBMCs, obtained 5 days after the first yellow fever vaccination. This TCR came from a man younger than 30 who received the YFV17D yellow fever vaccine. The chain carries TRBV12-3 or TRBV12-4 and TRBJ2-5; TRBD2 might be the D (6 bases). Written as DNA, the CDR3 is TGTGCCAGCAGTCTCCCTTCCGGGGGTGACCCACAAGGAAAGACCCAGTACTTC. It codes for CASSLPSGGDPQGKTQYF.